The next 4 T cell receptor beta chains were all read from a single sample in a study of OX40 agonist ivuxolimab in advanced cancers. Receptors were amplified or captured by the immunoSEQ multiplex PCR assay. TCRdb took over this immuneACCESS table, retaining in-frame rearrangements with V and J assigned. Such tables are incomplete; in checked studies, under half of the missing clones stem from an unresolved V gene, and the remainder is unexplained. This sample is represented by tens of thousands of clones; almost 90% of them were singletons. The biggest ten clones account for roughly 8% of the sample. Source: CD4+ or CD8+ T cells sorted from blood, taken in a trial of the OX40 agonist ivuxolimab. These receptors all come from an adult with an advanced solid tumor such as melanoma, head and neck, liver or kidney cancer.

V is TRBV30 and J is TRBJ1-5; 7 bases line up with TRBD1. The CDR3 totals 14 residues. Germline loops: CDR1 GTSNPN, CDR2 SVGIG (reference sequence). Trimming removed 3 bases from V and 6 bases from J; junction bases left unmatched: 8. CDR3 in DNA: TGTGCCTGGAGCCGACAGGGTTCTGCTCAGCCCCAGCATTTT. Protein: CAWSRQGSAQPQHF.

The rearrangement uses TRBV4-3 and TRBJ2-1; tentative D call: TRBD2 (6 bases). CDR3 length equals 13 residues. The germline V and J ends were trimmed by 1 base and 12 bases, with 13 bases remaining between them. Per germline, CDR1 LGHNA and CDR2 YSLEER. Here the CDR3 DNA reads TGCGCCAGCAGCCAAGTAGGGGCGGAGGGGCAGTTCTTC. Translation: CASSQVGAEGQFF.

The genes are TRBV6-5 and TRBJ2-7, with D possibly TRBD1 on 6 matching bases. The CDR3 length is 16 residues. With 0 bases removed from V and 2 bases from J, the gap between germline ends came to 14 bases. The germline V gene has CDR1 MNHEY and CDR2 SVGAGI. The CDR3 region has the DNA TGTGCCAGCAGTTACTCGTTCAGGGGAGAAACCTACGAGCAGTACTTC. Protein: CASSYSFRGETYEQYF.

The V call is TRBV27, the J call TRBJ1-2; 8 bases are shared with TRBD1. Germline V gives CDR1 MNHEY, CDR2 SMNVEV (reference sequence). V trimming: 0 bases; J trimming: 6 bases; junction bases outside the gene matches: 6. CDR3 length: 15 residues. The CDR3 nucleotides are TGTGCCAGCAGTTTATCTTGGACAGGGAAGAATGGCTACACCTTC. Translation gives CASSLSWTGKNGYTF.